This TCR beta chain is from a study of T-cell reconstitution after alpha-beta-depleted transplantation in children. Broader study findings: T-cell counts and diversity were attributed mostly to newly produced T cells one year after transplant. Several hundred expanded graft clones reportedly were the source of alpha-beta T cells about two months after transplant.

Molecular barcoding with unique molecular identifiers was used for the TCRbeta library. One entry per CDR3 protein results from TCRdb running MiXCR on the PCR reads. The sample shows 280,000 or so distinct CDR3 sequences, 11% of them seen only once. CDR3 size: 15 residues. Between the trimmed V and J ends, which lost 4 bases and 2 bases, there was a span of 12 bases. The germline V gene has CDR1 SGHRS and CDR2 YFSETQ. In its sample, this clonotype was seen many times. Its antigen is undetermined. The V call is TRBV5-1, the J call TRBJ2-2; D might be TRBD2 (6 bases). The sample in question was peripheral blood, obtained 180 days after TCRalphabeta/CD19-depleted stem cell transplant. The clonotype comes from a male patient aged 2-10 years who had a stem cell transplant for chronic granulomatous disease, so the T cells may come from the graft donor. CDR3 region: CASSLRDSNTGELFF. DNA of the CDR3: TGCGCCAGCAGCCTACGGGACTCCAACACCGGGGAGCTGTTTTTT.